A selection of T cell receptor beta chains follows, all from one sample in a study of blood T cell repertoires in COVID-19. The assay was immunoSEQ multiplex PCR, and TCRdb's table has in-frame clones only and misses some. Among 220,000 or so clones, 82% were seen once, and the ten largest hold around 3.3%. The sequenced material came from peripheral blood. These receptors originate from a woman older than 75 with acute or convalescent COVID-19. The CDR3 runs from the conserved cysteine through the conserved F or W. The D gene is left open where the match is weak. Size is stated for part of the rows, as once, few or many counts, or as a class when the clone is expanded.

D gene	V gene	J gene	clone size	CDR3 DNA	CDR3 protein
.	TRBV30	TRBJ1-1	.	TGTGCCTGGAGGCATGGAGTAACAGGGAACACTGAAGCTTTCTTT	CAWRHGVTGNTEAFF
TRBD2	TRBV6-2/TRBV6-3	TRBJ2-7	.	TGTGCCAGCAGTTACGGACTAGCGGGGGTTTTTTGGTACTTC	CASSYGLAGVFWYF
TRBD1	TRBV5-4	TRBJ1-5	.	TGTGCCAGCAGTCGGGACAGGGCGGACCAGCCCCAGCATTTT	CASSRDRADQPQHF
TRBD1	TRBV27	TRBJ1-1	.	TGTGCCAGCAGTTTAAAGACAGGGGTAGCTTTCTTT	CASSLKTGVAFF
TRBD1	TRBV29-1	TRBJ2-1	.	TGCAGCGTTGAAGGGCAGGGGGTCAATGAGCAGTTCTTC	CSVEGQGVNEQFF
.	TRBV27	TRBJ1-6	once	TGTGCCAGCAGTTTAGGTTCCCAGACTATCTATAATTCACCCCTCCACTTT	CASSLGSQTIYNSPLHF
TRBD1	TRBV25-1	TRBJ2-2	.	TGTGCCAGCAGTGAAGACCGGGACAGGGAGGCCGGGGAGCTGTTTTTT	CASSEDRDREAGELFF
.	TRBV6-2/TRBV6-3	TRBJ2-7	.	TGTGCCAGCAGTTACGAGGGTAAGGACGAGCAGTACTTC	CASSYEGKDEQYF
.	TRBV27	TRBJ2-5	.	TGTGCCAGCGGCGAGGACAGCGAACGATTAGAGACCCAGTACTTC	CASGEDSERLETQYF
TRBD1	TRBV19	TRBJ1-6	.	TGTGCCAGTAGTGCCCAGCGGGGGGACAGGTATAATTCACCCCTCCACTTT	CASSAQRGDRYNSPLHF
TRBD2	TRBV18	TRBJ2-7	.	TGTGCCAGCTCACCCTCGGGGGGGGCAAGCTACGAGCAGTACTTC	CASSPSGGASYEQYF
.	TRBV15	TRBJ2-1	.	TGTGCCACTGCCCAGGGGAGCTCCTACAATGAGCAGTTCTTC	CATAQGSSYNEQFF
.	TRBV5-1	TRBJ2-5	.	TGCGCCAGCAGCTTTCGACTAGTGGGGGAGACCCAGTACTTC	CASSFRLVGETQYF
TRBD1	TRBV7-3	TRBJ1-3	.	TGTGCCAGCAGCTTAACGGGACAGGGGGCGGGAAACACCATATATTTT	CASSLTGQGAGNTIYF
TRBD1	TRBV5-8	TRBJ1-6	.	TGTGCCAGCAGCTTTCAGGGGGTGGGATCACCCCTCCACTTT	CASSFQGVGSPLHF
TRBD2	TRBV5-1	TRBJ2-5	.	TGCGCCAGCAGCTTGGTCAGCGGGGACGAGACCCAGTACTTC	CASSLVSGDETQYF
.	TRBV7-9	TRBJ1-6	few	TGTGCCAGCAGCTTAGGCAGGGGTATGAGTTCACCCCTCCACTTT	CASSLGRGMSSPLHF
.	TRBV5-1	TRBJ2-2	.	TGCGCCAGCAGCTTAGCGGAGCCGAACACCGGGGAGCTGTTTTTT	CASSLAEPNTGELFF
TRBD2	TRBV7-2	TRBJ2-1	.	TGTGCCAGCAGCCCCGCCGAGACTAGCCATTTCTTC	CASSPAETSHFF
.	TRBV14	TRBJ1-1	few	TGTGCCAGCAGCCAATTTCTTGGGCCAACTGAAGCTTTCTTT	CASSQFLGPTEAFF
TRBD2	TRBV7-2	TRBJ2-3	once	TGTGCCAGCAGCTCTAGACTAGCGGGGGGTTCAGATACGCAGTATTTT	CASSSRLAGGSDTQYF
TRBD1	TRBV12-3/TRBV12-4	TRBJ2-4	.	TGTGCCAGCAGTACGACAGGGACCATTCAGTACTTC	CASSTTGTIQYF
TRBD2	TRBV5-4	TRBJ2-6	.	TGTGCCAGCAGCTGGCTAGCGGGGGGGATACCTGGGGCCAACGTCCTGACTTTC	CASSWLAGGIPGANVLTF